The T cell receptor beta chain under discussion was sequenced for a study of T cells in Graves' hyperthyroidism and ophthalmopathy (dated by TCRdb to the late 2010s). As for the study more broadly: Peripheral blood was collected at initial diagnosis, before any treatment. TCR V-J signatures able to tell the groups apart were searched for in a discovery cohort of approximately 95 patients, of whom about 40 had Graves' ophthalmopathy and some 60 had stable Graves' hyperthyroidism. Prospective prediction of ophthalmopathy was tested in an independent validation cohort consisting of roughly 20 hyperthyroidism patients and over 15 patients who later progressed to ophthalmopathy. The roughly 91 discovery patients were randomly divided into training and test sets at a 7:3 ratio. The study also compared thyroid tissue and blood T-cell repertoires from a handful of Graves' hyperthyroidism patients. Once sampling was done, hyperthyroidism patients were given methimazole at a starting dose of 30 mg daily, whereas ophthalmopathy patients were given high-dose intravenous methylprednisolone. TCR Vbeta CDR3 sequencing of around 130 peripheral blood samples (roughly 41 ophthalmopathy, about 74 hyperthyroidism and approximately 17 progressor patients) is reported in the paper.

The hyperthyroidism patients were between 18 and 65 years old and newly diagnosed, with a disease duration of less than 2 months. Any patient with an uncontrolled infection, another autoimmune disease, pregnancy or lactation was excluded. Diagnoses relied on clinical symptoms, serum thyroxine and TRAb, thyroid ultrasound and orbital computed tomography. For progressor patients, blood was drawn at the first diagnosis of hyperthyroidism, before any ophthalmopathy symptoms had appeared. PBMCs were isolated from more than 9 ml of fresh peripheral blood by Ficoll-Paque density gradient centrifugation. Progressor patients were initially diagnosed with Graves' hyperthyroidism and developed ophthalmopathy during follow-up. Total RNA was extracted using Trizol reagent, and RNA quality was assessed on an Agilent 2100 Bioanalyzer. This clonotype has a handful of counts. Its antigen specificity is not known. This may stem from a read error, because a much larger clone lies one nucleotide away.

Trimming costs V 1 base and J 8 bases, and their ends lie 12 bases apart. The germline V gene (reference sequence) provides CDR1 GTSNPN and CDR2 SVGIG. Spanning cysteine to phenylalanine, the CDR3 consists of 12 amino acids. The CDR3 DNA has 36 bases and is translated from base 1. On the study overall, not on this receptor specifically: In validation, the model predicted progression to ophthalmopathy a median of 6.5 months before onset, with over 55% sensitivity and around 76% specificity. No statistical method was used to fix the sample size in advance, and group allocation was not hidden from the investigators. In cross-validation, a model built on a 13 V-J signature told ophthalmopathy apart from stable hyperthyroidism with under 90% sensitivity and about 81% specificity, and in testing the same model reached 80%/75%. Most expanded thyroid clonotypes (frequency above 0.001) were also detected in blood, a finding suggesting that blood repertoires may reflect thyroid immune responses.

Amplification of TCR beta CDR3 regions was carried out from RNA transcripts. For the first round of RT-PCR on the TCR CDR3, the HTBI primer set was used together with the Qiagen OneStep RT-PCR kit. Libraries were constructed in a second round of multiplex PCR, after which size selection and purification were carried out. The libraries were sequenced on an Illumina HiSeq2000 using paired-end 100 bp reads. Processing in the source paper ran as follows. SOAPnuke was used to process the raw data, throwing out any read that contained adapters or uncalled bases, had a mean Phred below 15, or lacked an exact constant-primer or identifier match. High-quality paired reads were merged using COPE v1.2.5, and each unique nucleotide sequence was defined as a clonotype. MiTCR v1.1 was used to align clonotypes to the IMGT TRBV, TRBD and TRBJ reference segments. Only V-J combinations with frequency above 0.0001, covering about 99% of repertoires, were analysed. A TCS score was defined as the ratio between F50 (clonal expansion) and ExV (chaos), using BLOSUM62-based TCRdist between CDR3 peptides within each V-J. Welch's t-statistics and random forest reduced roughly 540 V-J features to 13, which were used in a naive Bayes classifier (R e1071). TCRdb reworked the public reads: Q25 trimming with fastp, MiXCR clone assembly, productive beta chains retained. Entries that share a CDR3 protein sequence are merged under the most common genes and DNA. These V and J calls rely on TCRdb rather than the paper's analysis. The sample data list under 450,000 distinct CDR3 sequences, and about 13% of these were observed just once. Roughly 20% of the sample lies in the top ten.

The specimen was blood. This chain joins TRBV30 to TRBJ2-7; a tentative D call is TRBD1 (6 bases match). The clonotype was recovered from a man aged 30 to 45 with Graves' hyperthyroidism that later progressed to Graves' ophthalmopathy. The CDR3 region has the sequence CAWSGRGFQQYF. The nucleotides read TGTGCCTGGAGTGGCAGGGGCTTTCAGCAGTACTTC.